The rows below give T cell receptor beta chains drawn from one sample of a study of T cell repertoires in cytomegalovirus infection. TCRdb called the reads again in MiXCR, with one record for every CDR3 protein. The sample contains more than 400,000 distinct CDR3 sequences, about 30% of which appear only once. Material for sequencing was PBMCs. The receptors derive from a human donor in good health (CMV status not recorded). Some clones in this sample may be carry-over from other donors' samples. The CDR3 runs from the conserved cysteine through the conserved F or W. D genes are given only for firm matches. Clone size is given for some rows only: seen once, a few or many times, or a class if the clone is expanded.

>TRBJ2-2|NA|NA|TRBV10-3
TGTGCCATCAGGGGGGGAAGCTCGGGCACCGGGGAGCTGTTTTTT
CAIRGGSSGTGELFF
>TRBJ2-1|NA|NA|TRBV27
TGTGCCAGCAGTTTGGCGGGATTGATAAATGAGCAGTTCTTC
CASSLAGLINEQFF
>TRBJ2-1|TRBD2|NA|TRBV6-1
TGTGCCAGCAGTTCTTTCACTAGCGGGAGGTCTTACAATGAGCAGTTCTTC
CASSSFTSGRSYNEQFF
>TRBJ2-3|TRBD2|many|TRBV7-2
TGTGCCAGCAGCGGAGTGGTCGGACTAGCGGGAGGCCCCCTTAATACGCAGTATTTT
CASSGVVGLAGGPLNTQYF
>TRBJ2-4|NA|few|TRBV11-2
TGTGCCAGCAGCTTGATGGACAGTAGAAACATTCAGTACTTC
CASSLMDSRNIQYF
>TRBJ2-1|TRBD2|many|TRBV11-2
TGTGCCAGCACCGAGCCCTGGGCGCTAGCGGACAATGAGCAGTTCTTC
CASTEPWALADNEQFF
>TRBJ2-1|NA|few|TRBV12-3/TRBV12-4
TGTGCCAGCAGTTTATTGGGTGGCGATTATGAGCAGTTCTTC
CASSLLGGDYEQFF
>TRBJ1-5|NA|NA|TRBV12-3/TRBV12-4
TGTGCCAGCAGTCCCCAAGGTTTGGCCCAGCATTTT
CASSPQGLAQHF
>TRBJ2-5|TRBD2|few|TRBV4-1
TGCGCCAGCAGCCAATACCTAGCGGGAGCCCAGAAGACCCAGTACTTC
CASSQYLAGAQKTQYF
>TRBJ1-3|NA|NA|TRBV10-3
TGTGCCATCAGCTCAACAGGGTTAGGTGGAAACACCATATATTTT
CAISSTGLGGNTIYF
>TRBJ2-3|NA|NA|TRBV7-2
TGTGCCAGCAGCCACGTCTGGGATACGCAGTATTTT
CASSHVWDTQYF
>TRBJ1-1|TRBD1|NA|TRBV6-2/TRBV6-3
TGTGCCAGCAGTGAGGGGACAGGGGGAACGGGCACTGAAGCTTTCTTT
CASSEGTGGTGTEAFF
>TRBJ2-1|NA|few|TRBV18
TGTGCCAGCTCACCTAGGAGGGAGGATGAGCAGTTCTTC
CASSPRREDEQFF
>TRBJ1-4|NA|once|TRBV14
TGTGCCAGCAGCCAATTTTCGGCAGGGGCGCATGAAAAACTGTTTTTT
CASSQFSAGAHEKLFF
>TRBJ2-5|NA|many|TRBV5-4
TGTGCCAGCAGCTTCAAGGGGACCAGGTACCAAGAGACCCAGTACTTC
CASSFKGTRYQETQYF
>TRBJ2-1|NA|few|TRBV20-1
TGCAGTGCTACCGAGGGCTCCTACAATGAGCAGTTCTTC
CSATEGSYNEQFF
>TRBJ2-3|NA|NA|TRBV5-1
TGCGCCAGCAGCTTGGCTGGGGACCCTCGCGTCACGCAGTATTTT
CASSLAGDPRVTQYF
>TRBJ2-6|NA|many|TRBV7-2
TGTGCCAGCAGCTTAGCCCGGGCCGGGGCCAACGTCCTGACTTTC
CASSLARAGANVLTF
>TRBJ2-1|NA|few|TRBV28
TGTGCCAGCAGTTTATTGGAAGCGAAACACTCCTACAATGAGCAGTTCTTC
CASSLLEAKHSYNEQFF
>TRBJ1-2|TRBD1|many|TRBV7-8
TGTGCCAGCCGGGGTCAGGGGGCATTCTATGGCTACACCTTC
CASRGQGAFYGYTF
>TRBJ2-1|TRBD2|few|TRBV6-5
TGTGCCACCCTAACTCATTGGACTAGCGGGAGTTACAATGAGCAGTTCTTC
CATLTHWTSGSYNEQFF
>TRBJ1-2|NA|many|TRBV7-3
TGTGCCAGCAGCTTAAACCCGACAGGCTATGGCTACACCTTC
CASSLNPTGYGYTF
>TRBJ2-1|TRBD2|few|TRBV11-2
TGTGCCAGCACCGAGATGACTAGCGTATTCTCCTACAATGAGCAGTTCTTC
CASTEMTSVFSYNEQFF
>TRBJ2-1|NA|many|TRBV7-9
TGTGCCAGCAGCTTAGCCTGGGGGGAGCGGGCTTACTTC
CASSLAWGERAYF
>TRBJ1-2|NA|NA|TRBV7-2
TGTGCCAGCAGCCTACCCGGGGCAGGGACCTATGGCTACACCTTC
CASSLPGAGTYGYTF
>TRBJ2-1|NA|few|TRBV2
TGTGCCAGCAGTGGAGCCTACAATGAGCAGTTCTTC
CASSGAYNEQFF
>TRBJ1-5|NA|many|TRBV7-2
TGTGCCAGCAGCTTGGACAGTGTAGTTCAGCCCCAGCATTTT
CASSLDSVVQPQHF
>TRBJ1-4|NA|few|TRBV7-6
TGTGCCAGCAGCAAGGGGGGGGGTGAAAAACTGTTTTTT
CASSKGGGEKLFF
>TRBJ2-7|TRBD1|few|TRBV29-1
TGCAGCGTTGAAGATCGGGGGGACAGGGTAAGGTACGAGCAGTACTTC
CSVEDRGDRVRYEQYF
>TRBJ1-1|NA|few|TRBV7-8
TGTGCCAGCAGCCATGAGTTCTCTGAAGCTTTCTTT
CASSHEFSEAFF
>TRBJ1-2|TRBD1|few|TRBV7-9
TGTGCCAGCAGCTTTGGACAGGGGGCTGAATATGGCTACACCTTC
CASSFGQGAEYGYTF
>TRBJ1-5|NA|few|TRBV12-3/TRBV12-4
TGTGCCAGCAGTTTCGGACAGTCCTATAACAATCAGCCCCAGCATTTT
CASSFGQSYNNQPQHF
>TRBJ1-3|NA|few|TRBV30
TGTGCCTGGAGTGTATTCGGGTCTGGAAACACCATATATTTT
CAWSVFGSGNTIYF
>TRBJ1-4|TRBD1|many|TRBV7-9
TGTGCCAGCAGCCCCGGGACAGGGGACGAAAAACTGTTTTTT
CASSPGTGDEKLFF
>TRBJ2-1|NA|many|TRBV11-3
TGTGCCAGCAGCTTAGGGTTGGATAGTGAGCAGTTCTTC
CASSLGLDSEQFF
>TRBJ1-2|TRBD1|few|TRBV11-3
TGTGCCAGCAGCCTCGGATCCGGGACAGGGCACTATGGCTACACCTTC
CASSLGSGTGHYGYTF
>TRBJ2-1|NA|many|TRBV7-2
TGTGCCAGCAGCTTTGTCCAGCGAGGGGAGCAGTTCTTC
CASSFVQRGEQFF
>TRBJ2-1|TRBD2|NA|TRBV7-8
TGTGCCAGCAGCTTCCAAATCCTAGCGGGAGGTTGGCATGAGCAGTTCTTC
CASSFQILAGGWHEQFF
>TRBJ1-2|NA|NA|TRBV7-2
TGTGCCAGCAGCACCCGGGTCAGGGATAATGAGTACACCTTC
CASSTRVRDNEYTF
>TRBJ2-2|TRBD2|many|TRBV4-1
TGCGCCAGCAGCCAAGATCGAGGTTCGGCGGGAGGCGGGGAGCTGTTTTTT
CASSQDRGSAGGGELFF
>TRBJ2-2|NA|many|TRBV7-2
TGTGCCAGCAGCTTAGCCTTCACCGGGGAGCTGTTTTTT
CASSLAFTGELFF
>TRBJ2-7|NA|few|TRBV6-1
TGTGCCAGCAGTGAAGAGGGGTACTACGAGCAGTACTTC
CASSEEGYYEQYF
>TRBJ1-2|NA|few|TRBV7-9
TGTGCCAGCAGTTTCGTTGTCCGGGGAGGCTACACCTTC
CASSFVVRGGYTF
>TRBJ1-2|NA|many|TRBV12-3/TRBV12-4
TGTGCCAGCAGTCCCAGGGATAACTATGGCTACACCTTC
CASSPRDNYGYTF
>TRBJ2-1|NA|NA|TRBV10-3
TGTGCCATCAGTGAGTCAATTCAATCCTACAATGAGCAGTTCTTC
CAISESIQSYNEQFF
>TRBJ2-3|NA|NA|TRBV27
TGTGCCAGCAGTTCCTTAGCGGACCGCACAGATACGCAGTATTTT
CASSSLADRTDTQYF
>TRBJ2-4|NA|few|TRBV7-8
TGTGCCAGCAGCCGTCAGCCAAGCGACCAAATAGCCAAAAACATTCAGTACTTC
CASSRQPSDQIAKNIQYF
>TRBJ1-1|TRBD1|few|TRBV10-3
TGTGCCATCAGGATAGGGACAGGGAACATGAACACTGAAGCTTTCTTT
CAIRIGTGNMNTEAFF
>TRBJ1-2|NA|NA|TRBV5-1
TGCGCCAGCAGCTTGGTTCCGGGGCGGCTCACTAACTATGGCTACACCTTC
CASSLVPGRLTNYGYTF
>TRBJ2-5|NA|NA|TRBV7-9
TGTGCCAGCAGCCACGGACAGACCCAGTACTTC
CASSHGQTQYF
>TRBJ2-7|TRBD1|NA|TRBV6-5
TGTGCCAGCAGTTACTCGACAGGGGGCTACGAGCAGTACTTC
CASSYSTGGYEQYF
>TRBJ2-7|TRBD1|NA|TRBV7-2
TGTGCCAGCAGCCAGCGGACAGGTCGTGACAACTACGAGCAGTACTTC
CASSQRTGRDNYEQYF
>TRBJ1-5|TRBD1|NA|TRBV6-2/TRBV6-3
TGTGCCAGCATGGGACAGGGGCGAAGCAATCAGCCCCAGCATTTT
CASMGQGRSNQPQHF
>TRBJ2-7|NA|NA|TRBV7-6
TGTGCCAGCAGCTTATTCTCTCGCCGTCAGCTAAATGTCTACGAGCAGTACTTC
CASSLFSRRQLNVYEQYF
>TRBJ2-1|TRBD2|NA|TRBV27
TGTGCCAGCAGTTCCAGACTAGCGGGAGGGTATTCCAATGAGCAGTTCTTC
CASSSRLAGGYSNEQFF
>TRBJ2-1|NA|NA|TRBV20-1
TGCAGTGCTCTAGGACCACTAGTAAATGAGCAGTTCTTC
CSALGPLVNEQFF
>TRBJ2-3|NA|few|TRBV29-1
TGCAGCGTACTCACCGGGGCGGAGATTACCCCTAGCACAGATACGCAGTATTTT
CSVLTGAEITPSTDTQYF